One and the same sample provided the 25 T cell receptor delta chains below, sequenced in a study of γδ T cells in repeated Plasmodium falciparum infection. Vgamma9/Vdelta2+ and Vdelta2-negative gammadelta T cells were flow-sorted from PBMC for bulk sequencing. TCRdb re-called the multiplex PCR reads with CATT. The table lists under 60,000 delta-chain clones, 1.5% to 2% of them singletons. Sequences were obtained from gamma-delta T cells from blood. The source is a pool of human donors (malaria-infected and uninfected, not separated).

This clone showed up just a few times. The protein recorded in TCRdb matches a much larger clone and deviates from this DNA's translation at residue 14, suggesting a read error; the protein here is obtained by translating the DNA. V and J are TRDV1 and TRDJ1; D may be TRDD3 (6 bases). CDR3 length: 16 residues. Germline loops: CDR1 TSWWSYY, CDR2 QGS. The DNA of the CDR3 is TGTGCTCTTGGGGCCATGGGGGGGAGGTACACCGATAAACACATCTTT. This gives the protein CALGAMGGRYTDKHIF.

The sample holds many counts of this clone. In nucleotides, the CDR3 is TGTGCTCTTGGGGGGACACACCTTCCCACGATAAACCCCTGGTCCCACGATAAACTCATCTTT. Its protein product is CALGGTHLPTINPWSHDKLIF. The chain combines TRDV1 with TRDJ1; tentatively, D is TRDD2 (6 bases). The CDR3 has 21 amino acids. The germline V gene has CDR1 TSWWSYY and CDR2 QGS. V lost 4 bases and J lost 4, with 34 bases in between.

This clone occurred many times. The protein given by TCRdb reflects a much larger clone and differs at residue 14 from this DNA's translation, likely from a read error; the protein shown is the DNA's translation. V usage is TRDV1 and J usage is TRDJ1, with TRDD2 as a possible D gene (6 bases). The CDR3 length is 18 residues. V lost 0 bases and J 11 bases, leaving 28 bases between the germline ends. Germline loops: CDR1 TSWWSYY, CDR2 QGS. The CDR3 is CALGELFGPTGFGSKLIF. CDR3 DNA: TGTGCTCTTGGGGAACTATTTGGTCCTACGGGCTTTGGTAGTAAGCTCATCTTT.

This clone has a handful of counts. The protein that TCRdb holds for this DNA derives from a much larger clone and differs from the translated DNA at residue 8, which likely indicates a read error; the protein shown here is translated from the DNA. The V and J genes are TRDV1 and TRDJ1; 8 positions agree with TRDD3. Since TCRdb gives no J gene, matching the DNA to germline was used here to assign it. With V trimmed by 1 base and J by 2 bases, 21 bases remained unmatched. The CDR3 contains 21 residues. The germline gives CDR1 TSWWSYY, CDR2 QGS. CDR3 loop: CALGEHMVAYWGARWTDKLIF. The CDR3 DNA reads TGTGCTCTTGGGGAACATATGGTGGCCTACTGGGGGGCCCGGTGGACCGATAAACTCATCTTT.

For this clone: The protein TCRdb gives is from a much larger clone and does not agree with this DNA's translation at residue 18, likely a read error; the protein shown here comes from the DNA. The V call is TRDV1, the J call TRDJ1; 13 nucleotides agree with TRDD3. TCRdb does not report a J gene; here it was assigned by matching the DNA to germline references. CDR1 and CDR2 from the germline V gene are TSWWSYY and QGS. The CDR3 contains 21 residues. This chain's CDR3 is CALGAPSYVSLLGDTADELIF. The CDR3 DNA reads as TGTGCTCTTGGGGCCCCTTCCTACGTATCCCTACTGGGGGATACGGCCGATGAACTCATCTTT.

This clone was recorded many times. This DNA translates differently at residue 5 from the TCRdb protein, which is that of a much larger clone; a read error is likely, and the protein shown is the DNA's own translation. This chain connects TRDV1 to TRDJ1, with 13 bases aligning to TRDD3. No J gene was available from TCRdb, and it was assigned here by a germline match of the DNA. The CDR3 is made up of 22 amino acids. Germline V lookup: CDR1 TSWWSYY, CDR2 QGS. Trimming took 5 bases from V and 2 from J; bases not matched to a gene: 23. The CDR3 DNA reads TGTGCTCTTGGGCACCCATTAGGCCGTAGTACTGGGGGATACGGTACTACCGATAAACTCATCTTT. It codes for CALGHPLGRSTGGYGTTDKLIF.

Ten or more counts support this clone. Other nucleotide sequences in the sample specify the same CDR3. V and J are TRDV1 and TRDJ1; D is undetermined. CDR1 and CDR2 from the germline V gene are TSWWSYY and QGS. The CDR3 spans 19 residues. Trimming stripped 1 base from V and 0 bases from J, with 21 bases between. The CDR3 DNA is TGTGCTCTTGGGGAACGTGGTATAAAGACGAGGGAGTACACCGATAAACTCATCTTT. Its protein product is CALGERGIKTREYTDKLIF.

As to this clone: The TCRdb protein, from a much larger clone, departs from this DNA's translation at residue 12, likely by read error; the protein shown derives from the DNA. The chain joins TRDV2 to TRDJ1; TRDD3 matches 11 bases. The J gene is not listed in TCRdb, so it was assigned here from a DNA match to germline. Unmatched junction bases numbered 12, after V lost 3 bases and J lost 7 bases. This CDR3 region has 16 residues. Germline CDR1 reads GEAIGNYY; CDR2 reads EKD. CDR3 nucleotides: TGTGCCTGTGACCCCCTGGGGGATACATTTCAAGGTAAACTCATCTTT. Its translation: CACDPLGDTFQGKLIF.

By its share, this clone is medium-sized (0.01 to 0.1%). For the CDR3, the DNA is TGTGCCTGTGACCCTCTGGGGGATTCCCGTAACCCGTCCCCCAAACTCATCTTT. Translated, it gives CACDPLGDSRNPSPKLIF. V and J are TRDV2 and TRDJ1; TRDD3 agrees at 9 bases. The CDR3 has 18 residues. The germline V gene has CDR1 GEAIGNYY and CDR2 EKD. Unmatched junction bases numbered 21, after V lost 3 bases and J lost 8 bases.

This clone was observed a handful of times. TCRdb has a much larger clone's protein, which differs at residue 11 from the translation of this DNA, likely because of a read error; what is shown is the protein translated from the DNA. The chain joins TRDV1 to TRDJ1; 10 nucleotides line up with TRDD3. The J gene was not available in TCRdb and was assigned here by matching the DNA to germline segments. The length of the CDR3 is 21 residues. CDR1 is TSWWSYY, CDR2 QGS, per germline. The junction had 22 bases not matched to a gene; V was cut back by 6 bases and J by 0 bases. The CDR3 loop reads CALGKRSNWGMRGGYTDKLIF. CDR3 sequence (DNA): TGTGCTCTTGGCAAACGGTCCAACTGGGGGATGCGAGGGGGGTACACCGATAAACTCATCTTT.

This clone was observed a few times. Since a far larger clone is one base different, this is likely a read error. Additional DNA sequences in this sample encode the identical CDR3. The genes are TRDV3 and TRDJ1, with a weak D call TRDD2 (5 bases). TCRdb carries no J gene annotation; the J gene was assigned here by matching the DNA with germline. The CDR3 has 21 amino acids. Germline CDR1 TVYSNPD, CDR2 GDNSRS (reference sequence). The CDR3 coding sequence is TGTGCCGCTAATAAACCTCCCCCTTCATCTACCGGCCAGGGGTACACCGACAAACTCATCTTT. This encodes CAANKPPPSSTGQGYTDKLIF.

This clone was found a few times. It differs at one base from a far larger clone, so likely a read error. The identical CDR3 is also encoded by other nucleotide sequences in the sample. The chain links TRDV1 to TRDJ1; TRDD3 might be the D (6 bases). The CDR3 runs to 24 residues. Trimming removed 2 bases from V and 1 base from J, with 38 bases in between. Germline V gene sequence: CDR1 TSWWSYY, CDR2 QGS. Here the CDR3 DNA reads TGTGCTCTTGGGGAAGGGAGAGGTCTGTATCTCTCTCCCGGGGGAAAAACCGGCACCGATAAACTCATCTTT. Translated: CALGEGRGLYLSPGGKTGTDKLIF.

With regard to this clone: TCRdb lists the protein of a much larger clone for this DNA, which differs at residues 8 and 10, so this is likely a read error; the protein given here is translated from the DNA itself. Written as DNA, the CDR3 is TGTGCTCTTGGGGAACCGTGGGGTACGAGCGATAAACTCATCTTT. This gives the protein CALGEPWGTSDKLIF. J is TRDJ1 and V is TRDV1; D may be TRDD3 (5 bases). The germline V gene encodes CDR1 TSWWSYY and CDR2 QGS. The CDR3 runs 15 residues. V gave up 1 base and J gave up 4 bases, with 13 bases separating them.

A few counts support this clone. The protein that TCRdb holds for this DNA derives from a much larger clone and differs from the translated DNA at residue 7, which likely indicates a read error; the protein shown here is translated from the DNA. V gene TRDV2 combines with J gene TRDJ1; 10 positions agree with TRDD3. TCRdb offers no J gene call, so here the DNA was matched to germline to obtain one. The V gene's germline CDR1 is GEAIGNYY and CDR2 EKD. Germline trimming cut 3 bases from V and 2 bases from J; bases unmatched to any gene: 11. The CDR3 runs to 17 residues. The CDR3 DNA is TGTGCCTGTGACCCACTTATTGGGGGATACAAGACCGATAAACTCATCTTT. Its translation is CACDPLIGGYKTDKLIF.

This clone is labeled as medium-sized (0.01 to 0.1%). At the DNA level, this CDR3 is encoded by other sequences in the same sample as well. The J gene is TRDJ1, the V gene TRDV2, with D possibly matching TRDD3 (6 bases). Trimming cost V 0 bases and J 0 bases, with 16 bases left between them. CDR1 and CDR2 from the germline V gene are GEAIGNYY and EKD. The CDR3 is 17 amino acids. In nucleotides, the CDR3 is TGTGCCTGTGACACCGGGAGGGGGGACCAGTACACCGATAAACTCATCTTT. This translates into CACDTGRGDQYTDKLIF.

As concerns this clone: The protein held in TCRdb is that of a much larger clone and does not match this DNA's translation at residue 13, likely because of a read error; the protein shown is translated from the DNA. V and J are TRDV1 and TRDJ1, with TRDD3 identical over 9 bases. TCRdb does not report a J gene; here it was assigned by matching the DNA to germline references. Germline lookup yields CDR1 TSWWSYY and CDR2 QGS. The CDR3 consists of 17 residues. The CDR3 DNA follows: TGTGCTCTTGGGGACATCTCTGGGGGATTCCTCACCGGTAAACTCATCTTT. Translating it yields CALGDISGGFLTGKLIF.

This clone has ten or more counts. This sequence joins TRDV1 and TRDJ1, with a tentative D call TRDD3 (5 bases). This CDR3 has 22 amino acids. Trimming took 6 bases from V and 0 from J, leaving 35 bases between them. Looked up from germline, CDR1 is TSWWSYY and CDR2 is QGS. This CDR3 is CALGRPPLFRLRGVSYTDKLIF. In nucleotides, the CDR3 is TGTGCTCTTGGTAGACCTCCATTATTTCGGCTGAGGGGGGTCTCATACACCGATAAACTCATCTTT.

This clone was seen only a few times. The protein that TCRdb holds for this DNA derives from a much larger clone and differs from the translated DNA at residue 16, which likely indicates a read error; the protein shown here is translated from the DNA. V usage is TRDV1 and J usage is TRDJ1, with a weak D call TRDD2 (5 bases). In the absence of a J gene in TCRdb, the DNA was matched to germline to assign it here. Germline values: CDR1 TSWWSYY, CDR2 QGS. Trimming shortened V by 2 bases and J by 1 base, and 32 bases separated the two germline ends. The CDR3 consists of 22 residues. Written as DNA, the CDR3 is TGTGCTCTTGGGGAAGGCCTTCTCGAACCCACGTACGAGGCGGGGTGCACCGATAAACTCATCTTT. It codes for CALGEGLLEPTYEAGCTDKLIF.

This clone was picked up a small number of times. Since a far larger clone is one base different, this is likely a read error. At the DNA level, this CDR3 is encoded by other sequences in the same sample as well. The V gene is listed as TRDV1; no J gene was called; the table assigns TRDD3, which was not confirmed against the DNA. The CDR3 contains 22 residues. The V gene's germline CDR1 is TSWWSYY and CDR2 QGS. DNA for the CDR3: TGTGCTCTTGGTCTTGTTCATAGTGGAAAGGGCTGGGGGATACTGATCACCGATAAGCTCATCTTT. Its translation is CALGLVHSGKGWGILITDKLIF.

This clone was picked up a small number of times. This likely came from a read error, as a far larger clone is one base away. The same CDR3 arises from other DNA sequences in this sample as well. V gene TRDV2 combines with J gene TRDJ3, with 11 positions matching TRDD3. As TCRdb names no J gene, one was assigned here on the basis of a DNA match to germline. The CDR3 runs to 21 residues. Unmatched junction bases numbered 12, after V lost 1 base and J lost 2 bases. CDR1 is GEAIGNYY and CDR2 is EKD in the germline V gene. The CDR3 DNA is TGTGCCTGTGACACGGCCCTGCTGATTGGGGGATACGCCTGGGACACCCGACAGATGTTTTTC. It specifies CACDTALLIGGYAWDTRQMFF.

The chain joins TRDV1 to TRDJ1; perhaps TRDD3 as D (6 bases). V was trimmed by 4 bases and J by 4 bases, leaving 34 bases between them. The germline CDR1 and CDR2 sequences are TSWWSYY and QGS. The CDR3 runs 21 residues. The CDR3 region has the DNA TGTGCTCTTGGGGCTACCCTCCTAAAACTGCGTGAGGGGATTCACAGCGATAAACTCATCTTT. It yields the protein CALGATLLKLREGIHSDKLIF.

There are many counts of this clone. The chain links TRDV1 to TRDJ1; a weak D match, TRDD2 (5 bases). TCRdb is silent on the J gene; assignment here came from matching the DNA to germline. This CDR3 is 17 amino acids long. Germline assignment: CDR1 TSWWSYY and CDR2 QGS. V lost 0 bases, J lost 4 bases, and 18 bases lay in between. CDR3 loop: CALGELGHLLRGDKLIF. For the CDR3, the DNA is TGTGCTCTTGGGGAACTAGGACATCTCCTTCGGGGCGATAAACTCATCTTT.

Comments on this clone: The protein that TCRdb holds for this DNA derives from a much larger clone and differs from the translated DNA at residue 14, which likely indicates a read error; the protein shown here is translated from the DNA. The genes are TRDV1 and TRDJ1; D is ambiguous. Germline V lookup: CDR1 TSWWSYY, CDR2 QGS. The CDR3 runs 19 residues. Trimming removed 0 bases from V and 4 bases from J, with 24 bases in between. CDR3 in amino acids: CALGELQIPLTPSSDKLIF. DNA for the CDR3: TGTGCTCTTGGGGAACTACAGATCCCCCTGACCCCGAGCAGCGATAAACTCATCTTT.

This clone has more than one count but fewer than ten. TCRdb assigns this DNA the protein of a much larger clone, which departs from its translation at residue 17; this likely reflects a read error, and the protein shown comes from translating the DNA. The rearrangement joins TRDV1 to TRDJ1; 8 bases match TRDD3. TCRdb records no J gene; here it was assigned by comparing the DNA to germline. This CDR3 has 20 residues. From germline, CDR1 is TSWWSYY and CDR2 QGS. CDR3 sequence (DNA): TGTGCTCTTGGGCCGGTCCCCAGTTACCGGGGGATAAGGGAGCCCGATAGACTCATCTTT. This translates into CALGPVPSYRGIREPDRLIF.

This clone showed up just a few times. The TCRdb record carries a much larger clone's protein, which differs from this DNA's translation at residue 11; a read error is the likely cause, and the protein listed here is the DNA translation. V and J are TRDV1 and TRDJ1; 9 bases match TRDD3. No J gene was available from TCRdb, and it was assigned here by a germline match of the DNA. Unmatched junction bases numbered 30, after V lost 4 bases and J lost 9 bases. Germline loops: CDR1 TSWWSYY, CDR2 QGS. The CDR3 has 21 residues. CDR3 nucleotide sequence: TGTGCTCTTGGGGTACGGAGAAGGCCTTCCCTTCCAAGGGGATACGGGGGGGAACTCATCTTT. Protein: CALGVRRRPSLPRGYGGELIF.